This T cell receptor beta chain appears in the sequencing data of a study of blood T cell repertoires in COVID-19. Study overall: Sites in the United States, Italy and Spain provided acute and convalescent COVID-19 samples. T cells, B-cell-depleted T cells, or PBMCs supplied cDNA or gDNA.

Authors' analysis steps: Amplification with reference gene primers provided the estimates of nucleated cell counts. Assay used: immunoSEQ multiplex PCR; TCRdb lists only in-frame clones, some missing. From that table come the V and J calls and clone size; the DNA was used to work out D and trimming. This repertoire shows 40,000 to 50,000 clones, approximately 91% found once; its top ten account for about 22%. The CDR3 totals 13 residues. After removal of 7 bases from V and 7 bases from J, the junction contained 7 bases not matched to a gene. Germline V lookup: CDR1 SEHNR, CDR2 FQNEAQ (reference sequence).

The TCR comes from a man aged 45-65 years with active COVID-19. This chain links TRBV7-9 with TRBJ2-1; 7 positions match TRBD1. The sequenced sample was peripheral blood. DNA of the CDR3: TGTGCCAGCATCAAGGGGGCGCATAATGAGCAGTTCTTC. Amino acid sequence: CASIKGAHNEQFF.